This T cell receptor (beta chain) is from a study of identical twins. Overall study results and limits: The study drew conclusions from cross-sectional statistical analysis, not from following the same donors. For out-of-frame alpha sequences shared by twins, low generation probability was in excess.

V shed 2 bases and J 3 bases; nucleotides not matched to a gene: 10. The CDR3 is made up of 17 amino acids. Germline CDR1 is MNHEY and CDR2 is SVGAGI. Template switching added a universal primer site, and cDNA bore unique molecular identifiers. Each CDR3 protein gets one entry after TCRdb re-called the 5' RACE reads with MiXCR. The sample yields around 650,000 distinct CDR3 sequences, around 7.4% seen once. This clonotype was seen at least ten times. The antigen remains unidentified. The same data also went into a second study, on yellow fever vaccine responses in identical twins. That paper notes: Convergence reportedly seemed to mark part of the twins' vaccine T cell response, with personalization marking the rest.

The sequenced sample consisted of PBMCs. This receptor was obtained from a young woman in good health. This chain connects TRBV6-5 to TRBJ2-1, with 7 bases aligning to TRBD2. CDR3 DNA sequence: TGTGCCAGCAGTTACGAGTTCAGGCGGGAGTTCTACAATGAGCAGTTCTTC. It translates to CASSYEFRREFYNEQFF.